This entry features one TCR beta chain sequence. V was trimmed by 1 base and J by 14 bases, leaving 15 bases between them. The CDR3 runs 13 residues. Germline V lookup: CDR1 SNHLY, CDR2 FYNNEI. The source of the sample is a study of response to subunit inactivated influenza vaccine. TCRdb redid the calling of the RT-PCR reads with MiXCR, one entry per CDR3 protein. Seen here are 180,000 or so distinct CDR3 sequences, 9.5% to 15% observed once, and the top ten hold roughly 29%. These same records also appear under a second study, on T cells expressing NK-cell markers. That report adds: For TCR beta, cDNA was produced by 5'RACE template switching with UMIs. Seven HCMV-seropositive donors and one seronegative donor made up the eight sequenced donors. Uncertainty persisted over the HCMV specificity of expanded NKG2C+ T cell clones.

The clonotype originates from a man aged 50-60 years who received an inactivated influenza vaccine. The chain carries TRBV2 and TRBJ1-5; the D gene is possibly TRBD1 (6 bases). The sequenced sample was CD8+ T cells sorted from PBMCs, obtained 12 days after vaccination. Written as DNA, the CDR3 is TGTGCCAGCAGTGAAGGGTTTCGGGACACCGAGCATTTT. Translation: CASSEGFRDTEHF.